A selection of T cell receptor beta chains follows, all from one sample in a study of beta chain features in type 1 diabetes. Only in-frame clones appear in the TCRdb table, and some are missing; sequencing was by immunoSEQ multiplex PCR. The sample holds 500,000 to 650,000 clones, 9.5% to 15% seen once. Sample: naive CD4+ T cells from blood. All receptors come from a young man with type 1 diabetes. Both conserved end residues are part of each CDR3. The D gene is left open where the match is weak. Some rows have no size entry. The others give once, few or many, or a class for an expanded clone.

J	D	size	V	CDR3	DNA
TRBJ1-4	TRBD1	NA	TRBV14	CASSPRDSREKLFF	TGTGCCAGCAGCCCCCGGGACAGTAGGGAAAAACTGTTTTTT
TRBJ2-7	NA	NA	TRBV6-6	CASSYEGSSPYEQYF	TGTGCCAGCAGTTACGAAGGGTCCAGCCCCTACGAGCAGTACTTC
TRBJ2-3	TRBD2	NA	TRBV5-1	CASSLAGLAGLSTDTQYF	TGCGCCAGCAGCTTGGCCGGGCTAGCGGGCCTTAGCACAGATACGCAGTATTTT
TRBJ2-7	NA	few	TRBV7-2	CASSSRRGYEQYF	TGTGCCAGCAGCTCCAGACGCGGCTACGAGCAGTACTTC
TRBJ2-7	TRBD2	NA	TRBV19	CASGHLAGSSYEQYF	TGTGCCAGCGGCCATCTAGCGGGGAGCTCCTACGAGCAGTACTTC
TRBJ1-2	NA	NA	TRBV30	CAWSDPQGDYGYTF	TGTGCCTGGAGTGATCCTCAAGGGGACTATGGCTACACCTTC
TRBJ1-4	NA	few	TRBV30	CAWRATENNEKLFF	TGTGCCTGGAGGGCGACAGAGAATAATGAAAAACTGTTTTTT
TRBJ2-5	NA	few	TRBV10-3	CAISDRGRARETQYF	TGTGCCATCAGTGACCGAGGCAGGGCGAGGGAGACCCAGTACTTC
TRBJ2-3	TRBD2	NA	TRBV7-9	CASSPSSGVSSTDTQYF	TGTGCCAGCAGCCCCAGTAGCGGGGTGTCTAGCACAGATACGCAGTATTTT
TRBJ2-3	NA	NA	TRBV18	CASSRLGARTDTQYF	TGTGCCAGCTCACGTCTGGGGGCTCGCACAGATACGCAGTATTTT
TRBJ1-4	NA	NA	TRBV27	CASSFSGLGEKLFF	TGTGCCAGCAGTTTTTCGGGGTTGGGAGAAAAACTGTTTTTT
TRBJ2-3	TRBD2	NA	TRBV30	CAWRTSGGANTQYF	TGTGCCTGGAGGACTAGCGGGGGGGCGAATACGCAGTATTTT
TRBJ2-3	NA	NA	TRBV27	CASSLDSGRTDTQYF	TGTGCCAGCAGTTTAGACTCAGGGAGAACAGATACGCAGTATTTT
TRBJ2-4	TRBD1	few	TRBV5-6	CASGDRAAKNIQYF	TGTGCCAGCGGCGACAGGGCAGCCAAAAACATTCAGTACTTC